Presented here are 22 T cell receptor beta chains from one specimen sequenced in a study of OX40 agonist ivuxolimab in advanced cancers. The protocol used for the library was the immunoSEQ multiplex PCR assay. Held by TCRdb, this immuneACCESS table contains in-frame sequences only and omits some clones. Under half of the omission traces to an unresolved V gene where checked; the cause of the rest is unknown. Across this sample there are about 53,000 clones, with roughly nine tenths seen only once. Together, the top ten hold approximately 11% of the sample. The sequenced sample was CD4+ or CD8+ T cells sorted from blood, obtained in a trial of the OX40 agonist ivuxolimab. The receptors come from an adult with an advanced solid tumor such as melanoma, head and neck, liver or kidney cancer.

This clone was observed a handful of times. This sequence joins TRBV7-9 and TRBJ2-7, with TRBD1 identical over 7 bases. The CDR3 contains 15 residues. In germline, CDR1 is SEHNR, CDR2 FQNEAQ (reference sequence). J lost 3 bases, V lost 2 bases, and 7 bases had no gene match. CDR3 sequence: CASSLFSGGVYEQYF. The CDR3, as DNA: TGTGCCAGCAGCTTATTCTCAGGGGGTGTCTACGAGCAGTACTTC.

The chain recombines TRBV7-8 with TRBJ2-2; 11 bases align to TRBD2. The CDR3 runs to 16 residues. After removal of 5 bases from V and 4 bases from J, the junction contained 6 bases not matched to a gene. The germline V gene encodes CDR1 SGHVS and CDR2 FQNEAQ. The CDR3: CASSIGTSGGTGELFF. CDR3 DNA: TGTGCCAGCAGCATCGGGACTAGCGGAGGCACCGGGGAGCTGTTTTTT.

The chain recombines TRBV6-5 with TRBJ1-1; D is possibly TRBD1 (6 bases). CDR1 is MNHEY and CDR2 is SVGAGI in the germline V gene. This CDR3 is built from 12 residues. The germline V and J ends were trimmed by 10 bases and 4 bases, with 13 bases remaining between them. CDR3 sequence (DNA): TGTGCCACTAAGGGGGTAGGCACTGAAGCTTTCTTT. It is translated as CATKGVGTEAFF.

The chain carries TRBV2 and TRBJ1-1, with 11 bases identical to TRBD1. The CDR3 extends over 20 amino acids. Looked up from germline, CDR1 is SNHLY and CDR2 is FYNNEI. Trimming removed 4 bases from V and 0 bases from J; junction bases left unmatched: 16. CDR3 bases: TGTGCCAGCAGTGCCCCGGCCGGGACAGGGGGGTCTCGATTGAACACTGAAGCTTTCTTT. Encoded protein: CASSAPAGTGGSRLNTEAFF.

J is TRBJ1-4 and V is TRBV19; D is uncertain. This CDR3 region has 13 residues. CDR1 and CDR2 from the germline V gene are LNHDA and SQIVND (reference sequence). The V gene lost 6 bases and the J gene lost 8 bases, with 13 bases spanning the gap. CDR3 sequence reads: CASRDGRSEKLFF. CDR3 sequence (DNA): TGTGCCAGTAGGGACGGACGTAGCGAAAAACTGTTTTTT.

The chain joins TRBV27 to TRBJ1-2, with 7 positions matching TRBD1. The ends lost 3 bases at V and 2 bases at J; junction bases unmatched: 0. This CDR3 region has 13 residues. Germline lookup yields CDR1 MNHEY and CDR2 SMNVEV (reference sequence). This chain's CDR3 is CASSFRGNYGYTF. CDR3 nucleotide sequence: TGTGCCAGCAGTTTCAGGGGGAACTATGGCTACACCTTC.

The chain employs TRBV28 and TRBJ2-1; D is perhaps TRBD1 or TRBD2 (5 bases each). This CDR3 is built from 17 residues. Per germline, CDR1 MDHEN and CDR2 SYDVKM. V lost 5 bases to trimming and J lost 4 bases, with 21 bases between them. In nucleotides, the CDR3 is TGTGCCAGCAGTCCCCGGATAACGGGGACGAGGTACAATGAGCAGTTCTTC. It yields the protein CASSPRITGTRYNEQFF.

The chain is built from TRBV28 and TRBJ2-5; D gene ambiguous. Germline V gives CDR1 MDHEN, CDR2 SYDVKM. The CDR3 contains 14 residues. Between the trimmed V and J ends, which lost 7 bases and 0 bases, there was a span of 12 bases. The CDR3 sequence: CASKGPVYQETQYF. As DNA, the CDR3 is TGTGCCAGCAAAGGGCCCGTGTACCAAGAGACCCAGTACTTC.

The CDR3 here is CASSGAGGTGELFF. As DNA, the CDR3 is TGTGCCAGCTCCGGGGCAGGGGGTACCGGGGAGCTGTTTTTT. The rearrangement uses TRBV6-5 and TRBJ2-2; 7 nucleotides match TRBD1. J was trimmed by 5 bases and V by 8 bases; bases with no gene match: 8. There are 14 residues in the CDR3. Germline values: CDR1 MNHEY, CDR2 SVGAGI.

This clone showed up just once. This chain joins TRBV2 and TRBJ1-1; D is possibly TRBD1 (5 bases). Trimming removed 8 bases from V and 0 bases from J, with 13 bases in between. The germline CDR1 and CDR2 sequences are SNHLY and FYNNEI. The length of the CDR3 is 14 residues. The CDR3 reads CASGDRQMNTEAFF. CDR3 in DNA: TGTGCCAGCGGAGATAGACAGATGAACACTGAAGCTTTCTTT.

This chain joins TRBV18 and TRBJ2-2; D may be TRBD1 (5 bases). Deletions cut 3 bases from V and 15 bases from J, with 23 bases between. This CDR3 region has 15 residues. Germline V gene lookup returns CDR1 KGHSH and CDR2 LQKENI. The CDR3 sequence: CASSPRTPEQRRVFF. CDR3 DNA: TGTGCCAGCTCACCTCGGACACCCGAACAGAGAAGGGTGTTTTTT.

The rearrangement uses TRBV30 and TRBJ2-1; 7 nucleotides align to TRBD1. Germline V gives CDR1 GTSNPN, CDR2 SVGIG (reference sequence). The CDR3 is 15 amino acids. V shed 3 bases and J 5 bases; nucleotides not matched to a gene: 10. In nucleotides, the CDR3 is TGTGCCTGGAGCCCCGCCCCGGGACAGAACAATGAGCAGTTCTTC. Translation gives CAWSPAPGQNNEQFF.

The chain carries TRBV19 and TRBJ2-1; the match to TRBD2 covers 8 bases. The junction had 8 bases not matched to a gene; V was cut back by 4 bases and J by 0 bases. The CDR3 is made up of 17 amino acids. Germline assignment: CDR1 LNHDA and CDR2 SQIVND (reference sequence). CDR3 sequence: CASSSSGEHYSYNEQFF. The CDR3 region has the DNA TGTGCCAGTAGTAGTAGCGGGGAGCACTACTCCTACAATGAGCAGTTCTTC.

The gene calls are TRBV7-2 and TRBJ2-3, with 12 bases identical to TRBD2. J lost 3 bases, V lost 7 bases, and 8 bases had no gene match. The CDR3 has 16 residues. Germline loops: CDR1 SGHTA, CDR2 FQGNSA. DNA of the CDR3: TGTGCCAGCATACCTAGCGGGGGGGCGTGGACAGATACGCAGTATTTT. This codes for CASIPSGGAWTDTQYF. The variable domain in full, completed from reference TRBV7-2 and TRBJ2-3, reads GAGVSQSPSNKVTEKGKDVELRCDPISGHTALYWYRQSLGQGLEFLIYFQGNSAPDKSGLPSDRFSAERTGGSVSTLTIQRTQQEDSAVYLCASIPSGGAWTDTQYFGPGTRLTVL.

This clone appeared a few times. The genes are TRBV11-2 and TRBJ1-1; weak D call: TRBD1 (6 bases). This CDR3 spans 14 amino acids. Looked up from germline, CDR1 is SGHAT and CDR2 is FQNNGV. V shed 8 bases and J shed 4 bases, with 17 bases lying between them. This CDR3 reads CASGRGISGTEAFF. The CDR3 DNA is TGTGCCAGCGGGAGGGGGATTAGCGGCACTGAAGCTTTCTTT.

The J gene is TRBJ1-2, the V gene TRBV2, with a weak D call TRBD1 (6 bases). Trimming left V 2 bases short and J 4 bases short, with 11 bases between. CDR3 length: 14 residues. Germline loops: CDR1 SNHLY, CDR2 FYNNEI. DNA for the CDR3: TGTGCCAGCAGTGAACAGGGGCAGGGCTATGGCTACACCTTC. Protein sequence: CASSEQGQGYGYTF.

The chain is built from TRBV7-2 and TRBJ2-3; D might be TRBD2 (5 bases). This CDR3 is 17 amino acids long. V lost 3 bases, J lost 0 bases, and 16 bases lay in between. Germline V gene data show CDR1 as SGHTA and CDR2 as FQGNSA. Written as DNA, the CDR3 is TGTGCCAGCAGCTTTACCGGGGTAACGGGCAGCACAGATACGCAGTATTTT. It is translated as CASSFTGVTGSTDTQYF.

CDR3 nucleotide sequence: TGCGCCAGCAGCCAAGACAGGGCGTCGAATTCACCCCTCCACTTT. It translates to CASSQDRASNSPLHF. The chain uses TRBV4-3 and TRBJ1-6; D might be TRBD1 (5 bases). There are 15 residues in the CDR3. Germline V lookup: CDR1 LGHNA, CDR2 YSLEER. The V and J ends lost 0 bases and 7 bases respectively, with 10 bases between them.

The V gene is TRBV4-3, the J gene TRBJ1-5; D unclear. The germline gives CDR1 LGHNA, CDR2 YSLEER. This CDR3 region has 13 residues. Trimming took off 0 bases at V and 1 base at J, with 1 base between the two ends. CDR3 protein: CASSQDSNQPQHF. Written as DNA, the CDR3 is TGCGCCAGCAGCCAAGACAGCAATCAGCCCCAGCATTTT.

The rearrangement links TRBV7-9 to TRBJ1-1; D is uncertain. This CDR3 spans 13 amino acids. CDR1 and CDR2 from the germline V gene are SEHNR and FQNEAQ (reference sequence). V was cut by 7 bases and J by 1 base, with 10 bases left in between. Here the CDR3 DNA reads TGTGCCAGCACCGCCCGGGGGAACACTGAAGCTTTCTTT. Amino acid sequence: CASTARGNTEAFF.

V gene TRBV5-6 combines with J gene TRBJ1-1, with D perhaps matching TRBD1 (6 bases). V gave up 0 bases and J gave up 0 bases, with 9 bases separating them. This CDR3 is built from 15 residues. Germline CDR1 and CDR2: SGHDT and YYEEEE. The CDR3 loop reads CASSLAAGVNTEAFF. In DNA, the CDR3 is TGTGCCAGCAGCTTGGCGGCAGGGGTGAACACTGAAGCTTTCTTT.

This chain links TRBV9 with TRBJ2-5; D might be TRBD1 (6 bases). With 2 bases removed from V and 2 bases from J, the gap between germline ends came to 10 bases. Germline V CDR1 and CDR2: SGDLS, YYNGEE. The length of the CDR3 is 14 residues. CDR3 nucleotides: TGTGCCAGCAGCGTCTCGACAGGTCAAGAGACCCAGTACTTC. Translated, it gives CASSVSTGQETQYF.